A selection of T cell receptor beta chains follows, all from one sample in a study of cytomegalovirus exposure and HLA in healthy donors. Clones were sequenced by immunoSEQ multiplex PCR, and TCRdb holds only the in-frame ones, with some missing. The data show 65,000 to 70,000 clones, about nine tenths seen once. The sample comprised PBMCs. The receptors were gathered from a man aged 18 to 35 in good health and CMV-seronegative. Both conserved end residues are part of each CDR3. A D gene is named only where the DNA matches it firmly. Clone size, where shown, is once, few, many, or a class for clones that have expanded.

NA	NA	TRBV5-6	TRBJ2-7	CASSLIGADEQYF	TGTGCCAGCAGCTTGATAGGGGCCGACGAGCAGTACTTC
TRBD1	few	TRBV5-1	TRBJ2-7	CASSLAPTGSYEQYF	TGCGCCAGCAGCTTGGCCCCGACAGGGTCCTACGAGCAGTACTTC
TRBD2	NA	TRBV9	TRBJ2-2	CASSVDPGLGVGELFF	TGTGCCAGCAGCGTAGACCCGGGACTAGGAGTCGGGGAGCTGTTTTTT
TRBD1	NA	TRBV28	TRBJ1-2	CASSFHGAGGRNYGYTF	TGTGCCAGCAGTTTTCACGGGGCAGGGGGCAGAAACTATGGCTACACCTTC
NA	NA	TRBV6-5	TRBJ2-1	CASSSLRRGSYNEQFF	TGTGCCAGCAGTTCCCTTCGAAGGGGATCCTACAATGAGCAGTTCTTC
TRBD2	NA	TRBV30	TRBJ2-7	CAWSWTSGMYEQYF	TGTGCCTGGAGTTGGACTAGCGGGATGTACGAGCAGTACTTC
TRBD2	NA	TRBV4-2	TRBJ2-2	CASSVGLADAGELFF	TGTGCCAGCAGCGTGGGACTAGCGGACGCCGGGGAGCTGTTTTTT
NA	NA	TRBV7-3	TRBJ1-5	CASSTRTDSNQPQHF	TGTGCCAGCAGCACCCGGACAGATAGCAATCAGCCCCAGCATTTT
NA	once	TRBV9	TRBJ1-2	CASSAYALDYGYTF	TGTGCCAGCAGCGCCTACGCCCTGGACTATGGCTACACCTTC
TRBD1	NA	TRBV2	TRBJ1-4	CASSGGQGNEKLFF	TGTGCCAGCAGTGGGGGACAGGGTAATGAAAAACTGTTTTTT
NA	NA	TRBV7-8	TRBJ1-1	CASSLPGISMNTEAFF	TGTGCCAGCAGCTTACCAGGGATCTCCATGAACACTGAAGCTTTCTTT
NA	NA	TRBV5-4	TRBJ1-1	CASSLEGLGTEAFF	TGTGCCAGCAGCTTGGAAGGACTTGGGACTGAAGCTTTCTTT
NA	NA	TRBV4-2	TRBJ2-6	CASSQDSVSSGANVLTF	TGTGCCAGCAGCCAAGATTCCGTGAGCTCTGGGGCCAACGTCCTGACTTTC
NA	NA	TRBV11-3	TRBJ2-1	CASSPGLSRSNEQFF	TGTGCCAGCAGCCCCGGACTATCCCGGTCCAATGAGCAGTTCTTC
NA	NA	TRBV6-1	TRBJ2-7	CASSDLGGADYEQYF	TGTGCCAGCAGTGACCTGGGGGGAGCAGACTACGAGCAGTACTTC
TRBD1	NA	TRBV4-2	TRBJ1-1	CASSQELQGREAFF	TGTGCCAGCAGCCAGGAACTACAGGGGAGGGAAGCTTTCTTT
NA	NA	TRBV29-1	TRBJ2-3	CSVWPRGPTDTQYF	TGCAGCGTTTGGCCTAGAGGCCCCACAGATACGCAGTATTTT
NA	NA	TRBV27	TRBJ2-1	CASTSRLARNEQFF	TGTGCCAGCACTAGCCGGCTAGCGCGGAATGAGCAGTTCTTC
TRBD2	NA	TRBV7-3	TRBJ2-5	CASSSSGRARETQYF	TGTGCCAGCAGCTCGAGCGGGAGGGCCCGGGAGACCCAGTACTTC
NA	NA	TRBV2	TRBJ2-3	CASKKIWESDTQYF	TGTGCCAGCAAGAAGATATGGGAGTCAGATACGCAGTATTTT
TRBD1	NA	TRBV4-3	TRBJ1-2	CASGDRGYGYTF	TGCGCCAGCGGCGACAGGGGCTATGGCTACACCTTC
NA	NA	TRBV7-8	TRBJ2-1	CASSLPGPGGKNEQFF	TGTGCCAGCAGCTTGCCGGGCCCAGGGGGGAAGAATGAGCAGTTCTTC
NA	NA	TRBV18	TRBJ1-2	CASSLTGDNYGYTF	TGTGCCAGCTCACTGACAGGAGATAACTATGGCTACACCTTC
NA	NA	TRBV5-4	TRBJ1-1	CASSRGPEAFF	TGTGCCAGCAGCCGCGGCCCTGAAGCTTTCTTT
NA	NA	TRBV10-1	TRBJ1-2	CAGGGADYGYTF	TGCGCCGGTGGGGGGGCGGACTATGGCTACACCTTC
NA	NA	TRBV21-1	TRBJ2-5	CASSKEPGQGVGETQYF	TGTGCCAGCAGCAAAGAACCGGGACAGGGGGTGGGAGAGACCCAGTACTTC
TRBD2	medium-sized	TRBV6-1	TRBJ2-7	CASSEAAGGPDEQYF	TGTGCCAGCAGTGAAGCGGCGGGAGGGCCCGACGAGCAGTACTTC
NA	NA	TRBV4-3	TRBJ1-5	CASSQDLRTRGQPQHF	TGCGCCAGCAGCCAAGATCTAAGGACCCGGGGGCAGCCCCAGCATTTT
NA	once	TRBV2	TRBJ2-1	CASSDPAWGAGSYNEQFF	TGTGCCAGCAGTGACCCGGCCTGGGGAGCGGGCTCCTACAATGAGCAGTTCTTC
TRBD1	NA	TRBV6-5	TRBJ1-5	CASRQGAGSNQPQHF	TGTGCCAGCAGGCAGGGGGCTGGGAGCAATCAGCCCCAGCATTTT
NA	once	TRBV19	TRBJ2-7	CASSILGGAVKPYEQYF	TGTGCCAGTAGTATCCTGGGCGGGGCCGTGAAACCCTACGAGCAGTACTTC
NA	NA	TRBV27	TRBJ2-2	CASMNPRLGSAGELFF	TGTGCCAGCATGAATCCGCGGTTAGGTTCCGCCGGGGAGCTGTTTTTT
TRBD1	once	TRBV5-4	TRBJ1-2	CASSLRTGLYGYTF	TGTGCCAGCAGCTTGAGGACAGGCCTCTATGGCTACACCTTC
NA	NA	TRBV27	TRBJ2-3	CASSSIDREPDTQYF	TGTGCCAGCAGTTCGATAGACCGGGAACCAGATACGCAGTATTTT
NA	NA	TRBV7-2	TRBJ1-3	CASSILPQGWGNTIYF	TGTGCCAGCAGCATACTACCTCAGGGATGGGGAAACACCATATATTTT